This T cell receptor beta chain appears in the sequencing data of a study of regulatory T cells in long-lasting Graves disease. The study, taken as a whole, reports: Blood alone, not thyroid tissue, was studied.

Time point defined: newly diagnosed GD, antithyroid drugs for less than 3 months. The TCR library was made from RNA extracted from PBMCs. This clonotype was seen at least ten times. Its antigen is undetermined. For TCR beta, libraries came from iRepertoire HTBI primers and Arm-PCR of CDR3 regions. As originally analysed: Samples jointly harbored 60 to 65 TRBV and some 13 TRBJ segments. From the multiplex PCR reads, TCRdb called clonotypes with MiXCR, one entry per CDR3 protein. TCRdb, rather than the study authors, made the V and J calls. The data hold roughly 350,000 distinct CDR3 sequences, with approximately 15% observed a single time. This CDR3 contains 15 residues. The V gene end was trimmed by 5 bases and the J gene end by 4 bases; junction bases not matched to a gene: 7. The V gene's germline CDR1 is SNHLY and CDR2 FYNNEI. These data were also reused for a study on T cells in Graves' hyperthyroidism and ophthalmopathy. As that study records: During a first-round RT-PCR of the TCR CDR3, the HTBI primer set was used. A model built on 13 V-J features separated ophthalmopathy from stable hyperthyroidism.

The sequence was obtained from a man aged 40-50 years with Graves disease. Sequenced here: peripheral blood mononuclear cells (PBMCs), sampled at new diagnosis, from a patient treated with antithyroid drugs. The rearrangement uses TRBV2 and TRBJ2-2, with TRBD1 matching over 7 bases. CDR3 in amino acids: CASSLTGSGTGELFF. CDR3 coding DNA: TGTGCCAGCAGTTTGACAGGGAGCGGCACCGGGGAGCTGTTTTTT.